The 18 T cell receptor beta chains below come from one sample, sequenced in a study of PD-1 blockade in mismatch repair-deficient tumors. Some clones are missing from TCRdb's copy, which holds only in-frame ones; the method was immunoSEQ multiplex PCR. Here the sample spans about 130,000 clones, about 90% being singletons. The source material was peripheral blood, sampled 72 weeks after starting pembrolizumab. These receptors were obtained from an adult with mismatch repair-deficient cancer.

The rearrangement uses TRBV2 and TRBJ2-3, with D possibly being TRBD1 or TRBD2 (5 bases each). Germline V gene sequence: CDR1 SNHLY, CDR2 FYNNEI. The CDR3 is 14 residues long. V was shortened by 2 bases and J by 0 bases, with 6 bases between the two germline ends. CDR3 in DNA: TGTGCCAGCAGTGAATGGGACAGCACAGATACGCAGTATTTT. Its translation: CASSEWDSTDTQYF.

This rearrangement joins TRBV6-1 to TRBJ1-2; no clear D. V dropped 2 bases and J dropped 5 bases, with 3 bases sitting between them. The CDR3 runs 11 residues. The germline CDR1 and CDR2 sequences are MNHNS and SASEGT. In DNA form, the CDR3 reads TGTGCCAGCAGTGAAAATTATGGCTACACCTTC. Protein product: CASSENYGYTF.

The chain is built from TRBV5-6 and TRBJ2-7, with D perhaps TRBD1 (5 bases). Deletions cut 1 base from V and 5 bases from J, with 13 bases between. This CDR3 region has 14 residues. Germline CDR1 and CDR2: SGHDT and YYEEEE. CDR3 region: CASSLQLGVHEQYF. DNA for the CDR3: TGTGCCAGCAGCTTGCAGTTAGGGGTCCACGAGCAGTACTTC.

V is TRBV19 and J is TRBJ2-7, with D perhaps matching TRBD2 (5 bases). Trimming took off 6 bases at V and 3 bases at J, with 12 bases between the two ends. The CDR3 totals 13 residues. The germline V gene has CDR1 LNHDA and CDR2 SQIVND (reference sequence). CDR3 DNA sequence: TGTGCCAGTAGCCCGGGATCCAGCTACGAGCAGTACTTC. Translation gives CASSPGSSYEQYF.

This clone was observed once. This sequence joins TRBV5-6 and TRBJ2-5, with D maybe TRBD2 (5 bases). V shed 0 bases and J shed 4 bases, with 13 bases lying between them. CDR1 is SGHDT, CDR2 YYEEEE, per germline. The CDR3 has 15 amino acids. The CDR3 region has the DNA TGTGCCAGCAGCTTGGATGTGGGAGCCGGAGAGACCCAGTACTTC. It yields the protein CASSLDVGAGETQYF.

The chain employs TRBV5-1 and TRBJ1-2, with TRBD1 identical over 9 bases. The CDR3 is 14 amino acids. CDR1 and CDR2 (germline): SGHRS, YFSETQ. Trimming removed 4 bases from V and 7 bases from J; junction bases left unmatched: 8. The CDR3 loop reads CASSTGQGWVGYTF. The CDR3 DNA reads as TGCGCCAGCAGCACCGGACAGGGGTGGGTTGGCTACACCTTC.

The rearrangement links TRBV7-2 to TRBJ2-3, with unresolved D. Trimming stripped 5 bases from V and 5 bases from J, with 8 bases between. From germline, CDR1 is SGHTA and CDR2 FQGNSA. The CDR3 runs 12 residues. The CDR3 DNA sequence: TGTGCCAGCAGCCCACCGGGAGATACGCAGTATTTT. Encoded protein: CASSPPGDTQYF.

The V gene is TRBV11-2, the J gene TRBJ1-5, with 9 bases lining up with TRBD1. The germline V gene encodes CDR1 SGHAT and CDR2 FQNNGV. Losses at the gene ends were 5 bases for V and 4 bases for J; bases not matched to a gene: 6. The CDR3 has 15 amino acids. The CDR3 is CASSPDRGVNQPQHF. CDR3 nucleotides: TGTGCCAGCAGCCCAGACAGGGGGGTAAATCAGCCCCAGCATTTT.

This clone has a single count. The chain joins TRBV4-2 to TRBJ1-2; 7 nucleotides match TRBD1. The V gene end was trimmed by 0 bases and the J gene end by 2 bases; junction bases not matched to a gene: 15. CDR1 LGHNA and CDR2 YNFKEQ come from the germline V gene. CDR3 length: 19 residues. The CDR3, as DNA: TGTGCCAGCAGCCAAGATTTGGTGGCAGGGGGAACTGAGAACTATGGCTACACCTTC. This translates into CASSQDLVAGGTENYGYTF.

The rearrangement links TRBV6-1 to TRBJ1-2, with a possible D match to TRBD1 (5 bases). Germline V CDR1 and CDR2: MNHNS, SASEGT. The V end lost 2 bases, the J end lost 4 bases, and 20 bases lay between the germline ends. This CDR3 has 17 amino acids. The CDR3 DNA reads TGTGCCAGCAGTGAACTGAATTACAGGAGAGATTCCTATGGCTACACCTTC. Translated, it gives CASSELNYRRDSYGYTF.

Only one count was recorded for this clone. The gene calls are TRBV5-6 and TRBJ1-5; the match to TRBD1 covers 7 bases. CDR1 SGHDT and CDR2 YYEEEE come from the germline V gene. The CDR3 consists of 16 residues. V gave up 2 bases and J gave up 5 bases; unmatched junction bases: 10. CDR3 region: CASSFVRGGADQPQHF. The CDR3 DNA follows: TGTGCCAGCAGCTTTGTGAGAGGGGGCGCGGATCAGCCCCAGCATTTT.

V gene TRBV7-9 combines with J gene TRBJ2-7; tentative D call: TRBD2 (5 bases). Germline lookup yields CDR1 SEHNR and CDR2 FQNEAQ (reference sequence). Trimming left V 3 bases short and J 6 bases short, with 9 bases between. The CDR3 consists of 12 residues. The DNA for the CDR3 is TGTGCCAGCAGCTTCCGGGGAGTCGAGCAGTACTTC. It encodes CASSFRGVEQYF.

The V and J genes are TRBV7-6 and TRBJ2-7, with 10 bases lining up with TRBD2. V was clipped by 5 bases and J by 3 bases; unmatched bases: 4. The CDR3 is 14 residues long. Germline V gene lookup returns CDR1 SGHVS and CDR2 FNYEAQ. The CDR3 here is CASSPGTSVYEQYF. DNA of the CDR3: TGTGCCAGCAGCCCGGGGACTAGCGTCTACGAGCAGTACTTC.

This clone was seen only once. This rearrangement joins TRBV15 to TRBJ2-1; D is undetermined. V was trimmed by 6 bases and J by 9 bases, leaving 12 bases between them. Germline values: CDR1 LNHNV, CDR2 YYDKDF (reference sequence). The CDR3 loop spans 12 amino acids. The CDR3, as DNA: TGTGCCACCAGTGAAAGGTCCGCTGAGCAGTTCTTC. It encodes CATSERSAEQFF.

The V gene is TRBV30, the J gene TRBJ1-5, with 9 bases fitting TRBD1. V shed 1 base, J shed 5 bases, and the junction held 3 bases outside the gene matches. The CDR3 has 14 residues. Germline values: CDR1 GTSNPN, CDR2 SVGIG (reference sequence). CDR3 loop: CAWSADRGYQPQHF. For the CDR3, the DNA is TGTGCCTGGAGTGCGGACAGGGGCTATCAGCCCCAGCATTTT.

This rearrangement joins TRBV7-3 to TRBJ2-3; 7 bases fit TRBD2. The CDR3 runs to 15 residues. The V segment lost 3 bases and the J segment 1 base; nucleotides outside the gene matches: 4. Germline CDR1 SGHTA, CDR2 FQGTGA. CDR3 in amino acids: CASSFSGRGTDTQYF. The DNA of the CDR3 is TGTGCCAGCAGCTTTAGTGGGAGGGGCACAGATACGCAGTATTTT.

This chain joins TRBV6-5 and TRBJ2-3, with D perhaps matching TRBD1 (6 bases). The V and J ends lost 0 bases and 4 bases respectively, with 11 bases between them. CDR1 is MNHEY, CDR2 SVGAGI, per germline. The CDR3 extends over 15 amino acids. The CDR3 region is CASSYSRGSADTQYF. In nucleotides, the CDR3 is TGTGCCAGCAGTTACTCTAGGGGGAGCGCAGATACGCAGTATTTT.

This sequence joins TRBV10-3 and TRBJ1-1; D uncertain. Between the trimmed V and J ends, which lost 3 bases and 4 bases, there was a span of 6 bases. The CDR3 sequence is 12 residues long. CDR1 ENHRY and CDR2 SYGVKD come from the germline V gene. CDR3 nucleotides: TGTGCCATCAGTGAACTGGCCACTGAAGCTTTCTTT. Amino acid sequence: CAISELATEAFF.